This record concerns one T cell receptor beta chain sequence. These data come from a study of shared clonotypes between healthy human individuals. Across the whole study: Donor ages ranged 18 to 49 years: a couple of women, a few men.

Repertoires were generated with immunoSEQ multiplex PCR, while TCRdb's copy carries only in-frame clones and drops some. Here the sample spans about 1.5 million clones, 98% being singletons. From germline, CDR1 is LNHDA and CDR2 SQIVND (reference sequence). The trim removed 4 bases at V and 4 bases at J, leaving 28 bases unmatched. This CDR3 is built from 21 residues. The clonotype was recovered from a man aged 25-45 years in good health. The chain recombines TRBV19 with TRBJ2-7, with 7 bases fitting TRBD2. The sample consisted of naive CD4+ T cells sorted from blood. Subset reported: CD45RA+ positively selected. The chain's CDR3 is CASSKAGAKNPLLSIKYEQYF. CDR3 DNA: TGTGCCAGTAGTAAGGCGGGAGCCAAAAATCCCCTTCTGTCAATCAAATACGAGCAGTACTTC.